The source of this T cell receptor beta chain is a study of blood T cell repertoires in COVID-19. V lost 2 bases and J lost 4, with 8 bases in between. Germline-derived CDR1 and CDR2 are GTSNPN and SVGIG (reference sequence). The CDR3 is 12 amino acids. Using immunoSEQ multiplex PCR, the repertoire was profiled, and TCRdb retains in-frame clones only, with some absent. This sample has 200,000 or so clones, with around nine tenths found just once. What was sequenced was peripheral blood. The receptor was derived from a man aged 50-60 years with COVID-19, enrolled during active disease. The chain uses TRBV30 and TRBJ1-1, with D perhaps matching TRBD1 (6 bases). The CDR3 sequence is CAWSQDSTEAFF. The CDR3 coding sequence is TGTGCCTGGAGTCAGGACAGCACTGAAGCTTTCTTT.